These 30 T cell receptor beta chains originate from one sample sequenced in a study of T cells in Graves' hyperthyroidism and ophthalmopathy. Amplified regions were TCR beta CDR3 sequences from RNA transcripts. During a first-round RT-PCR of the TCR CDR3, the HTBI primer set was used. TCRdb re-derived calls from the multiplex PCR reads in MiXCR, one entry per CDR3 protein. The data contain 150,000 to 200,000 distinct CDR3 sequences, approximately 9% of them singletons. The sequenced material came from blood. The receptors were sampled from a woman aged 18-29 years with Graves' hyperthyroidism that later progressed to Graves' ophthalmopathy.

This clonotype was found many times. The J gene is TRBJ1-2, the V gene TRBV28; D possibly corresponds to TRBD1 (6 bases). The V and J ends lost 6 bases and 5 bases respectively, with 16 bases between them. Germline V CDR1 and CDR2: MDHEN, SYDVKM. CDR3 length equals 14 residues. This CDR3 reads CASSTTGAVYGYTF. CDR3 nucleotides: TGTGCCAGCAGCACGACAGGAGCCGTGTATGGCTACACCTTC.

At least ten counts were recorded for this clonotype. DNA for the CDR3: TGTGCCAGTAGTATGAGGGCAGGACCCACCGGAGGCAATCAGCCCCAGCATTTT. Translated, it gives CASSMRAGPTGGNQPQHF. V usage is TRBV19 and J usage is TRBJ1-5, with no clear D. Germline assignment: CDR1 LNHDA and CDR2 SQIVND (reference sequence). The V and J ends lost 3 bases and 2 bases respectively, with 20 bases between them. CDR3 length: 18 amino acids.

The sample holds many counts of this clonotype. This rearrangement joins TRBV20-1 to TRBJ1-5, with D perhaps TRBD1 (6 bases). CDR1 and CDR2 (germline): DFQATT, SNEGSKA (reference sequence). V shed 0 bases and J shed 4 bases, with 10 bases lying between them. The CDR3 loop spans 14 amino acids. CDR3 bases: TGCAGTGCTAGAGAAGCAACAGGGAATCAGCCCCAGCATTTT. This encodes CSAREATGNQPQHF.

This clonotype came up many times. The rearrangement uses TRBV7-8 and TRBJ1-5; TRBD1 matches 10 bases. V lost 5 bases and J lost 6; bases outside the gene matches: 7. The germline CDR1 and CDR2 sequences are SGHVS and FQNEAQ. The CDR3 sequence is 15 residues long. This CDR3 reads CASSRQTGGLQPQHF. The CDR3 DNA follows: TGTGCCAGCAGCCGGCAGACAGGGGGCCTTCAGCCCCAGCATTTT.

This clonotype has a count of ten or more. The V gene is TRBV7-9, the J gene TRBJ2-3; no firm D call. Germline V gives CDR1 SEHNR, CDR2 FQNEAQ (reference sequence). Trimming cost V 0 bases and J 8 bases, with 12 bases left between them. The CDR3 totals 14 residues. Written as DNA, the CDR3 is TGTGCCAGCAGCTTAGCGTGGGGATTTGGTACGCAGTATTTT. The encoded protein is CASSLAWGFGTQYF.

The CDR3: CASSLGGTSYEQYF. As DNA, the CDR3 is TGTGCCAGCAGCTTAGGAGGGACCTCCTACGAGCAGTACTTC. The V and J genes are TRBV13 and TRBJ2-7; either TRBD1 or TRBD2 may supply D (5 bases each). Per germline, CDR1 PRHDT and CDR2 FYEKMQ (reference sequence). Trimming removed 0 bases from V and 0 bases from J, with 6 bases in between. The CDR3 length is 14 residues.

This clonotype was seen at least ten times. V and J are TRBV10-3 and TRBJ2-1, with TRBD2 matching 13 bases. This CDR3 is 14 amino acids long. Germline CDR1 is ENHRY and CDR2 is SYGVKD. V lost 11 bases, J lost 4 bases, and 5 bases stayed unmatched. This chain's CDR3 is CAGGTSGAYNEQFF. In DNA, the CDR3 is TGTGCCGGTGGGACTAGCGGGGCTTACAATGAGCAGTTCTTC.

This clonotype appeared many times. V and J are TRBV27 and TRBJ1-1, with D hard to call. V was shortened by 6 bases and J by 3 bases, with 17 bases between the two germline ends. The CDR3 runs to 15 residues. Germline V CDR1 and CDR2: MNHEY, SMNVEV (reference sequence). The CDR3 sequence is CASRGLPASYTEAFF. The CDR3 nucleotides read TGTGCCAGCAGGGGCCTTCCCGCGTCATACACTGAAGCTTTCTTT.

This clonotype was observed many times. The J gene is TRBJ1-2, the V gene TRBV2, with D possibly matching TRBD1 (6 bases). Germline V gene lookup returns CDR1 SNHLY and CDR2 FYNNEI. The CDR3 runs 16 residues. The V gene lost 6 bases and the J gene lost 1 base, with 18 bases spanning the gap. Here the CDR3 reads CASRPSGGRGNYGYTF. For the CDR3, the DNA is TGTGCCAGCAGGCCCAGCGGGGGGCGCGGTAACTATGGCTACACCTTC.

Many counts were recorded for this clonotype. The chain recombines TRBV6-5 with TRBJ2-5; D may be TRBD1 (6 bases). The CDR3 sequence is 15 residues long. V lost 0 bases, J lost 1 base, and 9 bases lay in between. Germline CDR1 reads MNHEY; CDR2 reads SVGAGI. The chain's CDR3 is CASSYSGTTQETQYF. CDR3 DNA: TGTGCCAGCAGTTACTCCGGGACAACCCAAGAGACCCAGTACTTC.

This clonotype was counted many times. The CDR3 protein is CASSVGGGTYEQYF. As DNA, the CDR3 is TGTGCCAGCAGCGTAGGCGGGGGAACCTACGAGCAGTACTTC. The chain carries TRBV9 and TRBJ2-7; 7 bases are a match to TRBD2. The CDR3 totals 14 residues. Unmatched junction bases numbered 2, after V lost 0 bases and J lost 2 bases. The germline V gene has CDR1 SGDLS and CDR2 YYNGEE.

Ten or more counts support this clonotype. The rearrangement uses TRBV5-1 and TRBJ1-1; D ambiguous. The V and J ends lost 1 base and 7 bases respectively, with 11 bases between them. There are 13 residues in the CDR3. In germline, CDR1 is SGHRS, CDR2 YFSETQ. The CDR3 region is CASSLYLKDEAFF. CDR3 DNA: TGCGCCAGCAGCTTGTACCTGAAAGATGAAGCTTTCTTT.

This clonotype has at least ten counts. CDR3 amino acids: CASSASGTALNEQFF. The CDR3 DNA is TGTGCCAGCAGCGCCTCCGGGACAGCGCTCAATGAGCAGTTCTTC. This chain links TRBV9 with TRBJ2-1; TRBD1 agrees at 7 bases. The V segment lost 3 bases and the J segment 6 bases; nucleotides outside the gene matches: 9. Germline CDR1 and CDR2: SGDLS and YYNGEE. The CDR3 length is 15 residues.

This clonotype was detected many times. V and J are TRBV30 and TRBJ1-1, with D perhaps TRBD1 (6 bases). Trimming left V 2 bases short and J 2 bases short, with 12 bases between. This CDR3 contains 14 residues. The germline V gene encodes CDR1 GTSNPN and CDR2 SVGIG (reference sequence). CDR3 amino acids: CAWSIQGFNTEAFF. The CDR3 nucleotides are TGTGCCTGGAGTATTCAGGGGTTTAACACTGAAGCTTTCTTT.

Of note for this clonotype: A much larger clone differs from this one at a single base, so this may be a read error. This rearrangement joins TRBV12-3 or TRBV12-4 to TRBJ2-2, with D possibly TRBD1 on 6 matching bases. CDR3 length: 16 residues. V gave up 6 bases and J gave up 4 bases, with 18 bases separating them. The CDR3: CASRTGEGVTTGELFF. Here the CDR3 DNA reads TGTGCCAGCAGGACCGGAGAGGGGGTGACCACCGGGGAGCTGTTTTTT.

This clonotype was observed at least ten times. This sequence joins TRBV3-1 and TRBJ1-2; 7 bases agree with TRBD1. V trimming: 6 bases; J trimming: 3 bases; junction bases outside the gene matches: 7. Germline CDR1 LGHDT, CDR2 YNNKEL (reference sequence). This CDR3 is built from 14 residues. CDR3 residues: CASSQSGQDYGYTF. Here the CDR3 DNA reads TGTGCCAGCAGTCAATCCGGACAGGACTATGGCTACACCTTC.

The chain is built from TRBV4-1 and TRBJ2-1; 7 bases map to TRBD1. Per germline, CDR1 MGHRA and CDR2 YSYEKL. Losses at the gene ends were 4 bases for V and 0 bases for J; bases not matched to a gene: 12. CDR3 size: 18 residues. The CDR3 reads CASSPRGGPGSSYNEQFF. CDR3 nucleotides: TGCGCCAGCAGCCCGAGAGGGGGCCCGGGGAGCTCCTACAATGAGCAGTTCTTC.

In its sample, this clonotype was seen many times. This rearrangement joins TRBV20-1 to TRBJ2-5, with TRBD2 identical over 13 bases. The CDR3 runs 17 residues. The J segment lost 5 bases and the V segment lost 6 bases, leaving 15 bases of the junction unmatched. CDR1 and CDR2 from the germline V gene are DFQATT and SNEGSKA (reference sequence). Here the CDR3 reads CSAIHMGLAGFGETQYF. CDR3 nucleotides: TGCAGTGCGATACACATGGGACTAGCGGGGTTTGGCGAGACCCAGTACTTC.

CDR3 nucleotides: TGTGCCAGCAGCTTGGGGACAGGGGTTCCAGATACGCAGTATTTT. It is translated as CASSLGTGVPDTQYF. The chain links TRBV7-2 to TRBJ2-3; 10 bases agree with TRBD1. The CDR3 is made up of 15 amino acids. Germline CDR1 reads SGHTA; CDR2 reads FQGNSA. J gave up 4 bases and V 3 bases, and 4 bases lay outside the gene matches.

This clonotype was observed at least ten times. The chain employs TRBV6-1 and TRBJ1-1, with D possibly TRBD1 on 5 matching bases. CDR1 and CDR2 from the germline V gene are MNHNS and SASEGT. V gave up 5 bases and J gave up 3 bases, with 25 bases separating them. The CDR3 consists of 18 residues. The chain's CDR3 is CASSYVVRRDGLDTEAFF. The CDR3 DNA is TGTGCCAGCAGTTACGTCGTACGAAGGGACGGGTTGGACACTGAAGCTTTCTTT.

Ten or more counts support this clonotype. The J gene is TRBJ2-1, the V gene TRBV20-1, with D unclear. Trimming cost V 1 base and J 9 bases, with 10 bases left between them. The CDR3 is 12 residues long. The V gene's germline CDR1 is DFQATT and CDR2 SNEGSKA (reference sequence). The CDR3 nucleotides read TGCAGTGCTAGAGTCCGAACGAGTGAGCAGTTCTTC. It translates to CSARVRTSEQFF.

This clonotype has ten or more counts. This rearrangement joins TRBV3-1 to TRBJ2-2; a weak D match, TRBD2 (6 bases). V was trimmed by 6 bases and J by 1 base, leaving 12 bases between them. The CDR3 runs to 15 residues. Germline V gene data show CDR1 as LGHDT and CDR2 as YNNKEL (reference sequence). The CDR3 reads CASSTGLLNTGELFF. CDR3 DNA sequence: TGTGCCAGCAGTACGGGACTGCTGAACACCGGGGAGCTGTTTTTT.

The chain recombines TRBV4-2 with TRBJ2-3; TRBD2 is a possible D gene (5 bases). Trimming cost V 0 bases and J 6 bases, with 10 bases left between them. The germline gives CDR1 LGHNA, CDR2 YNFKEQ. There are 14 residues in the CDR3. CDR3 DNA: TGTGCCAGCAGCCAAGATACGGGATCGGATACGCAGTATTTT. The encoded protein is CASSQDTGSDTQYF.

The genes are TRBV4-2 and TRBJ2-7; D unresolved. Germline CDR1 LGHNA, CDR2 YNFKEQ. V was shortened by 4 bases and J by 2 bases, with 9 bases between the two germline ends. This CDR3 region has 13 residues. DNA of the CDR3: TGTGCCAGCAGCCGCGACTGGGCCTACGAGCAGTACTTC. Translated, it gives CASSRDWAYEQYF.

This clonotype was observed many times. The rearrangement links TRBV12-3 or TRBV12-4 to TRBJ2-1, with TRBD1 identical over 9 bases. The CDR3 is made up of 15 amino acids. The V gene end was trimmed by 6 bases and the J gene end by 6 bases; junction bases not matched to a gene: 9. The CDR3 coding sequence is TGTGCCAGCAGCAGGACAGGGGATGGGCCCAATGAGCAGTTCTTC. Encoded protein: CASSRTGDGPNEQFF.

This clonotype turned up a few times. This clone may be a read error of a much larger clone one base away. J is TRBJ2-7 and V is TRBV2; possibly TRBD2 for D (6 bases). V was clipped by 4 bases and J by 3 bases, with 7 bases between them. The V gene's germline CDR1 is SNHLY and CDR2 FYNNEI. The CDR3 extends over 12 amino acids. The CDR3 region is CASSGDCYEQYF. CDR3 in DNA: TGTGCCAGCAGTGGGGACTGCTACGAGCAGTACTTC.

This clonotype appeared many times. The gene calls are TRBV6-1 and TRBJ2-7; D unclear. The CDR3 contains 13 residues. V was cut by 6 bases and J by 2 bases, with 11 bases left in between. Germline CDR1 is MNHNS and CDR2 is SASEGT. The CDR3 reads CASRVQLPYEQYF. The CDR3 DNA reads TGTGCCAGCAGGGTACAGCTCCCCTACGAGCAGTACTTC.

The V call is TRBV5-8, the J call TRBJ1-2; D is possibly TRBD1 (6 bases). This CDR3 has 14 residues. Germline V gene sequence: CDR1 SGHTS, CDR2 YDEGEE. V shed 6 bases and J shed 7 bases, with 19 bases lying between them. CDR3 nucleotide sequence: TGTGCCAGCAACACCCTGGGCCAGGGGTTTGGCTACACCTTC. Translated: CASNTLGQGFGYTF. Drawing the rest from reference TRBV5-8 and TRBJ1-2, the complete variable domain is EAGVTQSPTHLIKTRGQQATLRCSPISGHTSVYWYQQALGLGLQFLLWYDEGEERNRGNFPPRFSGRQFPNYSSELNVNALELEDSALYLCASNTLGQGFGYTFGSGTRLTVV.

This clonotype was seen at least ten times. This sequence joins TRBV2 and TRBJ2-2, with D possibly matching TRBD1 (6 bases). Germline assignment: CDR1 SNHLY and CDR2 FYNNEI. Trimming took off 6 bases at V and 2 bases at J, with 10 bases between the two ends. CDR3 length: 14 amino acids. CDR3 in DNA: TGTGCCAGCAGGGAGGACAGTAACACCGGGGAGCTGTTTTTT. Encoded protein: CASREDSNTGELFF.

This clonotype was picked up many times. The genes are TRBV29-1 and TRBJ2-1, with TRBD2 matching 8 bases. The CDR3 totals 14 residues. V trimming: 7 bases; J trimming: 5 bases; junction bases outside the gene matches: 10. Germline V gene sequence: CDR1 SQVTM, CDR2 ANQGSEA. For the CDR3, the DNA is TGCAGCGCCCGCGGCGGGGGGCAACACAATGAGCAGTTCTTC. It translates to CSARGGGQHNEQFF.